A single sample is the source of the 25 T cell receptor beta chains below, sequenced in a study of a mutant IDH1 vaccine in newly diagnosed glioma. Clones were sequenced by immunoSEQ multiplex PCR, and TCRdb holds only the in-frame ones, with some missing. Here the sample spans 55,000 or so clones, roughly 80% being singletons. No cognate antigen is known for these TCRs. Time point reported: week 23, last vaccination. Doses comprised 300 ug of mutant IDH1 20-mer peptide each, plus topical imiquimod. Sequenced material: PBMCs, taken from a glioma patient whose treatment included an IDH1 peptide vaccine. All receptors derive from a man aged 35 to 55 with glioma.

The chain recombines TRBV7-9 with TRBJ1-5; 8 nucleotides align to TRBD1. CDR3 size: 14 residues. V lost 4 bases, J lost 3 bases, and 2 bases stayed unmatched. From germline, CDR1 is SEHNR and CDR2 FQNEAQ (reference sequence). The CDR3 nucleotides read TGTGCCAGCAGCTCGGACAGGGACAATCAGCCCCAGCATTTT. Amino acid sequence: CASSSDRDNQPQHF.

V and J are TRBV5-1 and TRBJ2-6; 7 positions match TRBD2. The ends lost 0 bases at V and 1 base at J; junction bases unmatched: 7. Germline V lookup: CDR1 SGHRS, CDR2 YFSETQ. There are 18 residues in the CDR3. In DNA, the CDR3 is TGCGCCAGCAGCTTGGCTAAGATGGGAGGGTCTGGGGCCAACGTCCTGACTTTC. Protein product: CASSLAKMGGSGANVLTF.

This chain connects TRBV7-2 to TRBJ1-6, with D perhaps matching TRBD1 (5 bases). Germline CDR1 reads SGHTA; CDR2 reads FQGNSA. The CDR3 contains 15 residues. V was shortened by 1 base and J by 10 bases, with 14 bases between the two germline ends. CDR3 nucleotide sequence: TGTGCCAGCAGCTTAGACCAGGGTGGCCGGTCACCCCTCCACTTT. Its protein product is CASSLDQGGRSPLHF.

This clone has at least ten counts. The rearrangement joins TRBV6-1 to TRBJ2-7; 7 positions agree with TRBD2. J was trimmed by 0 bases and V by 4 bases; bases with no gene match: 3. Germline assignment: CDR1 MNHNS and CDR2 SASEGT. The CDR3 extends over 14 amino acids. CDR3 bases: TGTGCCAGCAGTGGGGAGGGGCCCTCCTACGAGCAGTACTTC. It encodes CASSGEGPSYEQYF.

The chain has TRBV5-1 and TRBJ1-4; 8 nucleotides line up with TRBD1. J was trimmed by 8 bases and V by 1 base; bases with no gene match: 4. Germline assignment: CDR1 SGHRS and CDR2 YFSETQ. The CDR3 is 14 residues long. The CDR3 DNA reads as TGCGCCAGCAGCTTGAACAGGGGGAGGGAAAAACTGTTTTTT. Protein sequence: CASSLNRGREKLFF.

The table lists this clone with a count of one. J is TRBJ2-7 and V is TRBV10-2, with TRBD1 matching over 8 bases. The trim removed 10 bases at V and 2 bases at J, leaving 10 bases unmatched. Germline assignment: CDR1 WSHSY and CDR2 SAAADI. The CDR3 spans 14 residues. The CDR3 is CATMGTGLPYEQYF. The DNA of the CDR3 is TGCGCCACCATGGGGACAGGCCTACCCTACGAGCAGTACTTC.

The chain carries TRBV15 and TRBJ2-7; possible D gene TRBD1, 5 bases. The CDR3 covers 15 residues. Germline V lookup: CDR1 LNHNV, CDR2 YYDKDF (reference sequence). Trimming removed 1 base from V and 1 base from J, with 11 bases in between. CDR3 DNA sequence: TGTGCCACCAGCAGAGGGAATCAGGGTTCCTACGAGCAGTACTTC. Encoded protein: CATSRGNQGSYEQYF.

The chain joins TRBV5-6 to TRBJ2-7; possibly TRBD1 for D (5 bases). There are 14 residues in the CDR3. V was trimmed by 4 bases and J by 4 bases, leaving 15 bases between them. Looked up from germline, CDR1 is SGHDT and CDR2 is YYEEEE. The CDR3 DNA follows: TGTGCCAGCAGCCTCCGACAGCTTCGGTACGAGCAGTACTTC. Amino acids: CASSLRQLRYEQYF.

This clone was observed once. This rearrangement joins TRBV2 to TRBJ2-3; D is uncertain. The germline CDR1 and CDR2 sequences are SNHLY and FYNNEI. Trimming stripped 2 bases from V and 6 bases from J, with 6 bases between. This CDR3 spans 12 amino acids. CDR3 in amino acids: CASSENRDTQYF. DNA for the CDR3: TGTGCCAGCAGTGAAAATCGGGATACGCAGTATTTT.

V gene TRBV7-8 combines with J gene TRBJ2-3; weak D call: TRBD2 (7 bases). V shed 1 base and J shed 6 bases, with 23 bases lying between them. CDR3 length equals 18 residues. Per the germline V gene, CDR1 is SGHVS and CDR2 is FQNEAQ. CDR3 sequence (DNA): TGTGCCAGCAGCTTAGGGCAAGCACAGGGAGGGGCAGGGGATACGCAGTATTTT. Its protein product is CASSLGQAQGGAGDTQYF.

This clone was counted a few times. The gene calls are TRBV5-4 and TRBJ1-1; 8 bases fit TRBD1. With V trimmed by 5 bases and J by 0 bases, 3 bases remained unmatched. The CDR3 runs to 14 residues. The V gene's germline CDR1 is SGHNT and CDR2 YYREEE (reference sequence). CDR3 DNA sequence: TGTGCCAGCAGAAGGACAGGGTTGAACACTGAAGCTTTCTTT. Its translation is CASRRTGLNTEAFF.

This clone was seen more than once but under ten times. The chain links TRBV2 to TRBJ2-7; no definite D call. Per germline, CDR1 SNHLY and CDR2 FYNNEI. CDR3 length: 12 residues. Trimming shortened V by 7 bases and J by 3 bases, and 10 bases separated the two germline ends. The CDR3 bases are TGTGCCAGCAATGGTGGGATCTACGAGCAGTACTTC. Amino acid sequence: CASNGGIYEQYF.

The rearrangement links TRBV18 to TRBJ1-2; 9 bases are shared with TRBD1. V dropped 3 bases and J dropped 8; count of bases not matched to a gene: 4. CDR3 size: 13 residues. Germline V gene sequence: CDR1 KGHSH, CDR2 LQKENI. The CDR3 DNA reads as TGTGCCAGCTCACCGAAGACAGGGGGGGGCTACACCTTC. Its protein product is CASSPKTGGGYTF.

The chain has TRBV5-1 and TRBJ1-5, with a possible D match to TRBD1 (6 bases). V shed 2 bases and J shed 2 bases, with 11 bases lying between them. The CDR3 sequence is 15 residues long. CDR1 is SGHRS and CDR2 is YFSETQ in the germline V gene. CDR3 sequence: CASSLQGSGNQPQHF. In DNA form, the CDR3 reads TGCGCCAGCAGCTTACAGGGTTCAGGCAATCAGCCCCAGCATTTT.

CDR3 in DNA: TGCGCCAGCAGGTTAATACTAGGGGGGGTAGCCTACGAGCAGTACTTC. Its protein is CASRLILGGVAYEQYF. The J gene is TRBJ2-7, the V gene TRBV5-1; maybe TRBD2 (7 bases). CDR3 length equals 16 residues. V gave up 5 bases and J gave up 2 bases, with 20 bases separating them. Germline V gene data show CDR1 as SGHRS and CDR2 as YFSETQ.

This clone came up a few times. The chain is built from TRBV5-4 and TRBJ1-2; D may be TRBD1 (5 bases). This CDR3 is 12 amino acids long. V gave up 6 bases and J gave up 7 bases, with 13 bases separating them. Germline CDR1 and CDR2: SGHNT and YYREEE (reference sequence). This CDR3 reads CASNSRGGGYTF. CDR3 bases: TGTGCCAGCAATTCTCGGGGCGGTGGCTACACCTTC. The variable domain in full, completed from reference TRBV5-4 and TRBJ1-2, reads ETGVTQSPTHLIKTRGQQVTLRCSSQSGHNTVSWYQQALGQGPQFIFQYYREEENGRGNFPPRFSGLQFPNYSSELNVNALELDDSALYLCASNSRGGGYTFGSGTRLTVV.

The chain has TRBV16 and TRBJ2-5, with 10 positions matching TRBD2. Germline V gene data show CDR1 as KGHSY and CDR2 as FQNENV. The CDR3 sequence is 16 residues long. J lost 0 bases, V lost 6 bases, and 7 bases had no gene match. CDR3 loop: CASREILAGYQETQYF. The CDR3 coding sequence is TGTGCCAGCAGAGAAATACTAGCGGGGTACCAAGAGACCCAGTACTTC.

This clone has only one observation. The chain links TRBV7-9 to TRBJ1-2; D call uncertain. The CDR3 covers 15 residues. V lost 4 bases to trimming and J lost 4 bases, with 16 bases between them. The germline CDR1 and CDR2 sequences are SEHNR and FQNEAQ (reference sequence). The CDR3 sequence: CASSYRGRVSYGYTF. Written as DNA, the CDR3 is TGTGCCAGCAGCTATAGAGGCCGGGTCTCCTATGGCTACACCTTC.

The V call is TRBV6-5, the J call TRBJ1-4, with 7 bases matching TRBD1. The CDR3 has 14 amino acids. Germline lookup yields CDR1 MNHEY and CDR2 SVGAGI. The V gene end was trimmed by 8 bases and the J gene end by 8 bases; junction bases not matched to a gene: 11. DNA of the CDR3: TGTGCCAGCCGCTTGACAGGGTTTGAGGAAAAACTGTTTTTT. Protein: CASRLTGFEEKLFF.

The rearrangement links TRBV27 to TRBJ2-1; weak D call: TRBD1 (6 bases). The CDR3 contains 15 residues. The V and J ends lost 8 bases and 7 bases respectively, with 21 bases between them. Germline CDR1 and CDR2: MNHEY and SMNVEV (reference sequence). CDR3 sequence reads: CASLSNREGWNEQFF. The CDR3 DNA reads as TGTGCCAGCCTATCGAACAGGGAAGGTTGGAATGAGCAGTTCTTC.

In its sample, this clone is medium-sized. The chain uses TRBV7-9 and TRBJ2-7; D assignment may be TRBD1 or TRBD2 (5 bases each). The CDR3 spans 16 residues. Trimming stripped 4 bases from V and 0 bases from J, with 16 bases between. Germline CDR1 reads SEHNR; CDR2 reads FQNEAQ (reference sequence). The DNA for the CDR3 is TGTGCCAGCAGCTCACGCCGGGACGGTGACTCCTACGAGCAGTACTTC. Amino acids: CASSSRRDGDSYEQYF.

This clone has only a few counts. The gene calls are TRBV18 and TRBJ1-2; TRBD1 agrees at 8 bases. The germline V gene encodes CDR1 KGHSH and CDR2 LQKENI. Trimming cost V 4 bases and J 7 bases; bases outside gene matches: 14. This CDR3 has 16 amino acids. In nucleotides, the CDR3 is TGTGCCAGCTCACTGGGTGTTTTGGACAGGGCTGCTGGCTACACCTTC. It encodes CASSLGVLDRAAGYTF.

The chain couples TRBV6-6 to TRBJ1-1; D is undetermined. Trimming took 2 bases from V and 5 from J, leaving 15 bases between them. The CDR3 length is 15 residues. Germline CDR1 reads MNHNY; CDR2 reads SVGAGI (reference sequence). The CDR3 here is CASSYQGREATEAFF. In DNA, the CDR3 is TGTGCCAGCAGTTACCAAGGACGGGAGGCGACTGAAGCTTTCTTT.

This chain links TRBV11-2 with TRBJ2-7, with 8 bases fitting TRBD2. Per the germline V gene, CDR1 is SGHAT and CDR2 is FQNNGV. The J segment lost 3 bases and the V segment lost 2 bases, leaving 6 bases of the junction unmatched. There are 15 residues in the CDR3. The CDR3 here is CASSLFGTSGYEQYF. The CDR3 DNA is TGTGCCAGCAGCTTATTCGGGACTAGTGGCTACGAGCAGTACTTC.

This clone appeared a few times. The chain couples TRBV11-2 to TRBJ2-5; 9 bases match TRBD2. V lost 0 bases, J lost 5 bases, and 7 bases stayed unmatched. The germline V gene has CDR1 SGHAT and CDR2 FQNNGV. CDR3 length: 16 amino acids. This CDR3 reads CASSLDGNSGGETQYF. The CDR3 DNA is TGTGCCAGCAGCTTAGATGGCAATAGCGGGGGTGAGACCCAGTACTTC.